Below are 2 T cell receptor gamma chains sequenced from a single sample in a study of gamma-delta T cells after stem cell transplantation. TCRdb re-called the RT-PCR reads through CATT. This table has about 310 gamma-chain clones, 40% to 65% appearing once. Sequenced sample: gamma-delta T cells. These TCRs come from a human donor. It is not recorded whose cells these are; they may come from a transplant donor.

This clone is hyperexpanded by share. This chain uses TRGV9 with TRGJP. The CDR3 runs 17 residues. Germline V gene data show CDR1 as GITISATS and CDR2 as ISYDGTV (reference sequence). The J segment lost 4 bases and the V segment lost 2 bases, leaving 5 bases of the junction unmatched. CDR3 loop: CALWEGFQELGKKIKVF. DNA of the CDR3: TGTGCCTTGTGGGAGGGATTTCAAGAGTTGGGCAAAAAAATCAAGGTATTT.

About this clone itself: A far larger clone lies a single base away; this is likely a read error. No V gene was called, though TRGJ1 or TRGJ2 was called as the J gene. The CDR3 runs 11 residues. The CDR3 region has the DNA TGTACCTTGTGGGAGGAATATAAGAAACTCTTT. The encoded protein is CTLWEEYKKLF.